The rows below give T cell receptor beta chains drawn from one sample of a study of blood T cell repertoires in COVID-19. Data came from immunoSEQ multiplex PCR; TCRdb stores just in-frame clones and leaves some out. Of about 68,000 clones listed, roughly 85% are singletons. Sample: peripheral blood. All receptors derive from a man aged 30 to 39 with acute or convalescent COVID-19. Both conserved end residues are part of each CDR3. D genes are given only for firm matches. The listing skips clone size in some rows; elsewhere it reads once, few, many or a size class.

TRBJ2-7,-,TRBV10-2,-,TGCGCCAGCAAGGTACAGGGTTCCTCCTACGAGCAGTACTTC,CASKVQGSSYEQYF
TRBJ1-1,-,TRBV6-5,once,TGTGCCACCAAGGAACAGGACAGCCTGATTGGTGAAGCTTTCTTT,CATKEQDSLIGEAFF
TRBJ2-7,-,TRBV3-1/TRBV3-2,-,TGTGCCAGCAGCCAAGAACCCTCCCCGGGTTACGAGCAGTACTTC,CASSQEPSPGYEQYF
TRBJ2-1,TRBD2,TRBV11-2,-,TGTGCCAGCAGCTCCGGACTAGCGCTTTTTAATGAGCAGTTCTTC,CASSSGLALFNEQFF
TRBJ2-1,TRBD2,TRBV28,-,TGTGCCAGCAGTATCACCGGGAGGAAGCAAAATGAGCAGTTCTTC,CASSITGRKQNEQFF
TRBJ1-5,TRBD1,TRBV6-5,-,TGTGCCAGCAGTTACTCCGGGACAGGGGATCAGCCCCAGCATTTT,CASSYSGTGDQPQHF
TRBJ2-3,-,TRBV7-8,-,TGTGCCAGCAGCTTATCCCTACGAGGTCTTGCAGATACGCAGTATTTT,CASSLSLRGLADTQYF
TRBJ1-5,-,TRBV7-9,-,TGTGCCAGCAGCTTGACAGCAAGCAATCAGCCCCAGCATTTT,CASSLTASNQPQHF
TRBJ2-1,TRBD2,TRBV18,-,TGTGCCAGCTCACCAATGGCTAGCGGTTACAATGAGCAGTTCTTC,CASSPMASGYNEQFF
TRBJ2-5,TRBD1,TRBV5-4,-,TGTGCCAGCAGCACCCGACAGGGGTCCCAAGAGACCCAGTACTTC,CASSTRQGSQETQYF
TRBJ2-7,TRBD2,TRBV28,-,TGTGCCAGCCGGGGACTAGCGGGACACTACGAGCAGTACTTC,CASRGLAGHYEQYF
TRBJ2-3,TRBD1,TRBV11-2,once,TGTGCCAGCAGCTTAGGCGGGACAGGGAGGGATATGGGCACAGATACGCAGTATTTT,CASSLGGTGRDMGTDTQYF
TRBJ2-5,TRBD1,TRBV5-4,-,TGTGCCAGCAGCTTGGACAGGGGTCGAGAGACCCAGTACTTC,CASSLDRGRETQYF
TRBJ2-1,-,TRBV28,-,TGTGCCAGCAGCTGGCGGAGGGCTCCTTACGGTGAGCAGTTCTTC,CASSWRRAPYGEQFF
TRBJ2-7,-,TRBV6-5,-,TGTGCCAGCAGTTACAGAGTTTGCGAGCAGTACTTC,CASSYRVCEQYF
TRBJ1-2,-,TRBV15,-,TGTGCCACCAGCAGAGAACAGAGAGGCTACACCTTC,CATSREQRGYTF
TRBJ2-1,-,TRBV5-1,once,TGCGCCAGCAGCTACCGTGTAGCGGACAATGAGCAGTTCTTC,CASSYRVADNEQFF
TRBJ2-5,-,TRBV7-2,-,TGTGCCAGCAGCTTAGCGACAAGGTACCAAGAGACCCAGTACTTC,CASSLATRYQETQYF
TRBJ2-2,-,TRBV9,-,TGTGCCAGCAGCGTAGCAGGTACCGGGGAGCTGTTTTTT,CASSVAGTGELFF
TRBJ2-7,-,TRBV24-1,-,TGTGCCACCAGTGATGGGCCCCGGGGCGAGCAGTACTTC,CATSDGPRGEQYF
TRBJ1-1,-,TRBV27,-,TGTGCCAGCAAGGACAGCCTTAACATGAACACTGAAGCTTTCTTT,CASKDSLNMNTEAFF
TRBJ2-3,TRBD1,TRBV25-1,-,TGTGCCAGCAGCCAGGGGGCCGCAGATACGCAGTATTTT,CASSQGAADTQYF
TRBJ2-7,TRBD2,TRBV28,once,TGTGCCAGCAGCCTTCCCCGACTAGCGGGAACCCACGAGCAGTACTTC,CASSLPRLAGTHEQYF
TRBJ2-4,-,TRBV19,-,TGTGCCAGTAGTAGGGCGGGACAGGCCAAAAACATTCAGTACTTC,CASSRAGQAKNIQYF
TRBJ2-7,-,TRBV9,-,TGTGCCAGCAGCGTAGGTGCGGGTGAGGGCGAGCAGTACTTC,CASSVGAGEGEQYF
TRBJ1-5,-,TRBV19,-,TGTGCCAGTAGTATTGGCAGGGGAAATCAGCCCCAGCATTTT,CASSIGRGNQPQHF
TRBJ2-1,TRBD2,TRBV11-2,-,TGTGCCAGCAGCTTAGAGGGACTAGCGCTATACAATGAGCAGTTCTTC,CASSLEGLALYNEQFF
TRBJ2-5,-,TRBV18,-,TGTGCCAGCTCACCACAGATCCAGGAGACCCAGTACTTC,CASSPQIQETQYF